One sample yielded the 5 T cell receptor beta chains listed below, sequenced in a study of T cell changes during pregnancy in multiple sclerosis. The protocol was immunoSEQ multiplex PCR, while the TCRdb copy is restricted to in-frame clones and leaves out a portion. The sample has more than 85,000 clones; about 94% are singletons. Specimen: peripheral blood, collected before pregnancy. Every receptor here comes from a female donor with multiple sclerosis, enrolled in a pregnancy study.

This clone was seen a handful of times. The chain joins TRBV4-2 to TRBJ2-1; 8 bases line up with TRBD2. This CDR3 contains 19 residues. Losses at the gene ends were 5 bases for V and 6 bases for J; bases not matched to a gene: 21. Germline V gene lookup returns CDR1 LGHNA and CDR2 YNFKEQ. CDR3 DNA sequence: TGTGCCAGCAGCGTACGCGGGAGGAGCCCCTTCGGCGTTACCAATGAGCAGTTCTTC. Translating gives CASSVRGRSPFGVTNEQFF.

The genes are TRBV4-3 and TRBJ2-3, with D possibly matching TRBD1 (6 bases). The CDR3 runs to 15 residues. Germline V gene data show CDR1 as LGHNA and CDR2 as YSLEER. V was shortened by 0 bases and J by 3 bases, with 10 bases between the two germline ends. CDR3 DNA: TGCGCCAGCAGCCAAGAGGGACAAGGGACAGATACGCAGTATTTT. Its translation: CASSQEGQGTDTQYF.

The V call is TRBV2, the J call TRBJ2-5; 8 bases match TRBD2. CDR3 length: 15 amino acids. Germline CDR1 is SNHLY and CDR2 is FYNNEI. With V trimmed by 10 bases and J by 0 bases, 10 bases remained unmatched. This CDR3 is CATSAGGWYQETQYF. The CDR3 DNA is TGTGCCACCTCGGCGGGAGGCTGGTACCAAGAGACCCAGTACTTC.

The CDR3 DNA follows: TGTGCCAGCAGGCTACAGGGTTCCGCCGGGGAGCTGTTTTTT. This translates into CASRLQGSAGELFF. The chain has TRBV6-1 and TRBJ2-2; perhaps TRBD1 as D (6 bases). The germline V and J ends were trimmed by 6 bases and 6 bases, with 14 bases remaining between them. Germline CDR1 reads MNHNS; CDR2 reads SASEGT. This CDR3 region has 14 residues.

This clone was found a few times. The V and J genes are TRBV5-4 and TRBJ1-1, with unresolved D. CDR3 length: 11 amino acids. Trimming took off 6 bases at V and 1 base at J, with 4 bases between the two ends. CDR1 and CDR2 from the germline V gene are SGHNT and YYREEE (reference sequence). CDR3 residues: CASNTNTEAFF. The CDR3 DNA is TGTGCCAGCAACACGAACACTGAAGCTTTCTTT.